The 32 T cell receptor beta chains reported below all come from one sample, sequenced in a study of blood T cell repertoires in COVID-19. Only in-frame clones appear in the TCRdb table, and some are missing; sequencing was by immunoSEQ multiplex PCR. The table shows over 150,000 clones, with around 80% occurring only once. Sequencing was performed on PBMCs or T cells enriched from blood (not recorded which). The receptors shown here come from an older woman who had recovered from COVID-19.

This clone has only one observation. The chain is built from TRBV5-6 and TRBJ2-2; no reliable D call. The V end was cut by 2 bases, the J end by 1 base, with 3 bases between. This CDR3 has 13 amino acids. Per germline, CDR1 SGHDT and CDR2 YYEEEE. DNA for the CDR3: TGTGCCAGCAGCTTTCTGAACACCGGGGAGCTGTTTTTT. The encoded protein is CASSFLNTGELFF.

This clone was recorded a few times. DNA for the CDR3: TGCGCCAGCAGCGGGGCACCTAGCGGGGGACTAGGAATTGGAGGAGATACGCAGTATTTT. Translated: CASSGAPSGGLGIGGDTQYF. The chain recombines TRBV5-1 with TRBJ2-3; 10 bases are a match to TRBD2. CDR1 is SGHRS and CDR2 is YFSETQ in the germline V gene. CDR3 length: 20 amino acids. Losses at the gene ends were 4 bases for V and 5 bases for J; bases not matched to a gene: 22.

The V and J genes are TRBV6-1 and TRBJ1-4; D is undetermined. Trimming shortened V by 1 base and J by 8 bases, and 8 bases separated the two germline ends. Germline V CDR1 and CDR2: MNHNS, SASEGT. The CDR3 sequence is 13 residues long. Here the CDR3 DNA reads TGTGCCAGCAGTGAAGTACTTAGAGAAAAACTGTTTTTT. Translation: CASSEVLREKLFF.

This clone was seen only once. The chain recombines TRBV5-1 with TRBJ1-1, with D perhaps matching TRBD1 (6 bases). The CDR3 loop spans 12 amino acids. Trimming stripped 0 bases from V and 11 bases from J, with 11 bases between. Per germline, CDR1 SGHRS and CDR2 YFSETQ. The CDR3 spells CASSLEGDGAFF. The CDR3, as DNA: TGCGCCAGCAGCTTGGAGGGGGATGGCGCTTTCTTT. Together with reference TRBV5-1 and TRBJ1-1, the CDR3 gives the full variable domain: KAGVTQTPRYLIKTRGQQVTLSCSPISGHRSVSWYQQTPGQGLQFLFEYFSETQRNKGNFPGRFSGRQFSNSRSEMNVSTLELGDSALYLCASSLEGDGAFFGQGTRLTVV.

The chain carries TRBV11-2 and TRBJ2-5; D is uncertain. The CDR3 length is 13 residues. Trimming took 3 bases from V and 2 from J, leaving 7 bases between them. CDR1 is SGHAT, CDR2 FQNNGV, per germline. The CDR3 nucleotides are TGTGCCAGCAGCTTGAGCCATCAAGAGACCCAGTACTTC. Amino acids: CASSLSHQETQYF.

The CDR3 is CASSRGGGGAYNEQFF. In DNA, the CDR3 is TGCGCCAGCAGCCGGGGAGGCGGGGGGGCCTACAATGAGCAGTTCTTC. The chain employs TRBV5-1 and TRBJ2-1, with TRBD2 matching over 9 bases. V dropped 4 bases and J dropped 2; count of bases not matched to a gene: 7. Germline loops: CDR1 SGHRS, CDR2 YFSETQ. CDR3 length: 16 residues.

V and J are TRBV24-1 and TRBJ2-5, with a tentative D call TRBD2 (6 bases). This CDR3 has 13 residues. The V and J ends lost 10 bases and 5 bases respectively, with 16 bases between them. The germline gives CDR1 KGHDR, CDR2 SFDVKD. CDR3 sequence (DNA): TGTGCCACTCGGGACCGGGCGGGGGAGACCCAGTACTTC. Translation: CATRDRAGETQYF.

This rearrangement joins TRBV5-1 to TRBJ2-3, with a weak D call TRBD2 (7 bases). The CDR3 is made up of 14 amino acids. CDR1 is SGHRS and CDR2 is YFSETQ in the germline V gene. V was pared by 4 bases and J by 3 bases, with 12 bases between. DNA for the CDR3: TGCGCCAGCAGCCCACAGGGAGGGACAGATACGCAGTATTTT. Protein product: CASSPQGGTDTQYF.

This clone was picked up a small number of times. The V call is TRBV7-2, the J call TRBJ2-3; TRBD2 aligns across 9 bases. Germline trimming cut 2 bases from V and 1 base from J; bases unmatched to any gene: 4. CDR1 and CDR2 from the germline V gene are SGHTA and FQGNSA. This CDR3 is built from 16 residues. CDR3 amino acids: CASSLLGGGGTDTQYF. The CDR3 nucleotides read TGTGCCAGCAGCTTACTTGGCGGGGGGGGCACAGATACGCAGTATTTT.

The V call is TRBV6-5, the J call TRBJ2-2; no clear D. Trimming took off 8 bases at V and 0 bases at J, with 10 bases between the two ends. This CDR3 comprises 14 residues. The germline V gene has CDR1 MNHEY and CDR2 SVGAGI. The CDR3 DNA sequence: TGTGCCAGCCGGGTGTGGTCGAACACCGGGGAGCTGTTTTTT. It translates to CASRVWSNTGELFF.

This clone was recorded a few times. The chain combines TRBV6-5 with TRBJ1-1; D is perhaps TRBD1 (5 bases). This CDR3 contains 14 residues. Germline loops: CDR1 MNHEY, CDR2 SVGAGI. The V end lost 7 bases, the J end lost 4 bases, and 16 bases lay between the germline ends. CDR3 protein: CASTSGGIGTEAFF. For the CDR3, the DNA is TGTGCCAGCACTTCGGGGGGGATTGGCACTGAAGCTTTCTTT.

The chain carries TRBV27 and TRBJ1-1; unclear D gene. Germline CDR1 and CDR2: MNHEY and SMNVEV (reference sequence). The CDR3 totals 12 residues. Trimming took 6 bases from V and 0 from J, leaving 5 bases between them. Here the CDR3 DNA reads TGTGCCAGCAGGGCAATGAACACTGAAGCTTTCTTT. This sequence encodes CASRAMNTEAFF.

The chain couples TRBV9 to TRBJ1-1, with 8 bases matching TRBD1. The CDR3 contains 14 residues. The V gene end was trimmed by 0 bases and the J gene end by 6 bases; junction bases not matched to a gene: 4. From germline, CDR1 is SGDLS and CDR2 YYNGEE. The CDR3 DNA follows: TGTGCCAGCAGCGTAGGGGGGACAGGAGCTGAAGCTTTCTTT. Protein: CASSVGGTGAEAFF.

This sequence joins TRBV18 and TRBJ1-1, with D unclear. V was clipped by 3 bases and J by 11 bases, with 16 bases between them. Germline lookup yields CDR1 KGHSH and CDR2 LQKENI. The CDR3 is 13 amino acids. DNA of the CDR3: TGTGCCAGCTCACCGGAGAAGCGGGGTGGGGCTTTCTTT. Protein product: CASSPEKRGGAFF.

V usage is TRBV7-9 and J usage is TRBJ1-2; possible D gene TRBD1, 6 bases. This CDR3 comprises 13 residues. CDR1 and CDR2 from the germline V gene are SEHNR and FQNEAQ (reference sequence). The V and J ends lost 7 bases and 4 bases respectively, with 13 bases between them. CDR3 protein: CASTPTGPYGYTF. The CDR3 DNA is TGTGCCAGCACCCCTACAGGGCCCTATGGCTACACCTTC.

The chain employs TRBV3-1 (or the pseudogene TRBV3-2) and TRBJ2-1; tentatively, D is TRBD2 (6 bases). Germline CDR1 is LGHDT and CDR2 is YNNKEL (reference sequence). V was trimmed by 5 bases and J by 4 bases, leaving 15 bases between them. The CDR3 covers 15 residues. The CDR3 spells CASSGRLRGYNEQFF. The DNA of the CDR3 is TGTGCCAGCAGCGGAAGACTCCGGGGGTACAATGAGCAGTTCTTC.

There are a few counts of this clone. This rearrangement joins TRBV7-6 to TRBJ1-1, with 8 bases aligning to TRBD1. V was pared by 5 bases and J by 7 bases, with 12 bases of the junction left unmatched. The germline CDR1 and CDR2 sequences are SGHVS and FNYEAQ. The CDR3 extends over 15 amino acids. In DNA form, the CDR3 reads TGTGCCAGCAGCCCCCGAACTGGACAGGGCAATGAAGCTTTCTTT. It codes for CASSPRTGQGNEAFF.

The CDR3: CASSLKQNYGYTF. For the CDR3, the DNA is TGTGCCAGCAGTTTAAAACAGAACTATGGCTACACCTTC. J is TRBJ1-2 and V is TRBV27; no definite D call. The CDR3 contains 13 residues. Between the trimmed V and J ends, which lost 2 bases and 2 bases, there was a span of 6 bases. From germline, CDR1 is MNHEY and CDR2 SMNVEV (reference sequence).

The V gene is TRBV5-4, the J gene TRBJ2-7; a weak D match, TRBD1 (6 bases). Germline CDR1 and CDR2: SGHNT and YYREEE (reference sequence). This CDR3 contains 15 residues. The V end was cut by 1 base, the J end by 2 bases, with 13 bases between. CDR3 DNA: TGTGCCAGCAGCTTGAATCCAGGGGAAACCTACGAGCAGTACTTC. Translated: CASSLNPGETYEQYF.

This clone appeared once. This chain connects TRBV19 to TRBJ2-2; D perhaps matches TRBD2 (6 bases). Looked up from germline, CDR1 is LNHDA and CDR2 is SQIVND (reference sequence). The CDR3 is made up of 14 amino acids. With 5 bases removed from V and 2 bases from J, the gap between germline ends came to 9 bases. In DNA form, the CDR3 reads TGTGCCAGTAGTTGGGGGGAAAACACCGGGGAGCTGTTTTTT. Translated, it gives CASSWGENTGELFF.

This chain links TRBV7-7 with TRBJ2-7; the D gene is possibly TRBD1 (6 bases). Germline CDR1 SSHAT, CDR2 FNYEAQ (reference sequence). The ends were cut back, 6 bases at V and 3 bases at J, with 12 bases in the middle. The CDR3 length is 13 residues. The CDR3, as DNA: TGTGCCAGCAGATGGACAGAGAGCTACGAGCAGTACTTC. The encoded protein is CASRWTESYEQYF.

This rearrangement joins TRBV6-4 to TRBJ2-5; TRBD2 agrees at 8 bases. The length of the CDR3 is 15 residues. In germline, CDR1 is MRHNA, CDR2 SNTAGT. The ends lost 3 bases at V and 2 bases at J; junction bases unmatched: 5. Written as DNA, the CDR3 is TGTGCCAGCAGTGAGCGGGGGGCCCGACAAGAGACCCAGTACTTC. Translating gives CASSERGARQETQYF.

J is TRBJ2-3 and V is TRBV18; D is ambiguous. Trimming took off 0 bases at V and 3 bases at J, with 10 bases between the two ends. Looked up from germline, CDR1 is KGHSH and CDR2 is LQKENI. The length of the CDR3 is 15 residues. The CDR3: CASSPPTFRTDTQYF. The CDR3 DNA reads TGTGCCAGCTCACCACCAACCTTCAGGACAGATACGCAGTATTTT.

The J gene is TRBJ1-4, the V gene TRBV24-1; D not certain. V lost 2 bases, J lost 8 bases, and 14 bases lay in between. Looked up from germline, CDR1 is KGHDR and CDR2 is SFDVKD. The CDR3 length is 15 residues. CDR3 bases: TGTGCCACCAGTGATTCCCGGGGTCCCGGGGAAAAACTGTTTTTT. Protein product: CATSDSRGPGEKLFF.

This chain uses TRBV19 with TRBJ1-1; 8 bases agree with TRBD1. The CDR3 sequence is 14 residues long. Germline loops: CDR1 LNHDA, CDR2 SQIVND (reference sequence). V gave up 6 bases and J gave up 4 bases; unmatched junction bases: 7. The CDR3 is CASSETGDRTEAFF. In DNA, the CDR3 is TGTGCCAGTAGCGAGACAGGGGATCGCACTGAAGCTTTCTTT.

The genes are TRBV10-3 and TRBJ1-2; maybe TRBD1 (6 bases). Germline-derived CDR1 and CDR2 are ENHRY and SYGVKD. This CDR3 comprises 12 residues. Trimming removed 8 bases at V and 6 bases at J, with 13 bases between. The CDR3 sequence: CAIGEQGDGYTF. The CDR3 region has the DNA TGTGCCATCGGAGAACAGGGAGATGGCTACACCTTC.

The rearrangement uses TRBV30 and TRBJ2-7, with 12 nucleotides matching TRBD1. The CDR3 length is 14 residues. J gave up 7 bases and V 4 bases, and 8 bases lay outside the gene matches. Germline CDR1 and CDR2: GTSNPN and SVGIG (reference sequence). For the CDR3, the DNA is TGTGCCTGGAATGCGGGACAGGGGGCGCGGGAGCAGTACTTC. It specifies CAWNAGQGAREQYF.

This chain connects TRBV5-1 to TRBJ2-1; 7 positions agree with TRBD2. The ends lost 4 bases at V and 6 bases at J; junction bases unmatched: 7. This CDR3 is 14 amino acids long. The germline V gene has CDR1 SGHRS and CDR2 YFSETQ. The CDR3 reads CASSPGTTFNEQFF. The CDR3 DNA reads TGCGCCAGCAGCCCCGGGACTACTTTCAATGAGCAGTTCTTC.

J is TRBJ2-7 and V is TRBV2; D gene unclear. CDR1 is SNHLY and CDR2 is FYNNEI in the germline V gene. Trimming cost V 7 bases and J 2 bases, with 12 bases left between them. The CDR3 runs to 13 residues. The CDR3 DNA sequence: TGTGCCAGCAATACTGAGCAACCCTACGAGCAGTACTTC. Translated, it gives CASNTEQPYEQYF.

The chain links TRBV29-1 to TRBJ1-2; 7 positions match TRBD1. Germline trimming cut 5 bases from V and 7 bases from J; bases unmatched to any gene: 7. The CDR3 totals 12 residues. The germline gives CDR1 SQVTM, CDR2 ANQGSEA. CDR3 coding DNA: TGCAGCGTTCAGCGACAGGGTTCTGGCTACACCTTC. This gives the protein CSVQRQGSGYTF.

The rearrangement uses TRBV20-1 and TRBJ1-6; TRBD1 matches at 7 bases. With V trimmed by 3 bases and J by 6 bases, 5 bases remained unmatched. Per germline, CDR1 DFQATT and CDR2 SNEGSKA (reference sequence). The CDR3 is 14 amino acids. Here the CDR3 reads CSASVTGVNSPLHF. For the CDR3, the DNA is TGCAGTGCTAGTGTTACAGGGGTTAATTCACCCCTCCACTTT.

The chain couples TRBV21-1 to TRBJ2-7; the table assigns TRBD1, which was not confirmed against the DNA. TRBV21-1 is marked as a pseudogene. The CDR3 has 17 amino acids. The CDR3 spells CASSKGKGGMVGYEQYF. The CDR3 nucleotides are TGTGCCAGCAGCAAAGGGAAAGGGGGAATGGTTGGGTACGAGCAGTACTTC.